This T cell receptor beta chain originates from a study of CD8+CD57+ T cells in acquired aplastic anemia. Germline V gene data show CDR1 as LNHNV and CDR2 as YYDKDF (reference sequence). With 2 bases clipped from V and 3 bases from J, the junction kept 7 bases outside the gene matches. The CDR3 consists of 16 residues. TCR beta VDJ and CDR3 profiling used genomic DNA as template. Using its own MiXCR run on the reads, TCRdb lists one record per CDR3 protein. The repertoire holds about 250,000 distinct CDR3 sequences, 40% to 50% seen once, with 7% to 9.5% in the top ten. Study findings and constraints: Patients and healthy controls showed no significant CD8+ Simpson's diversity difference. Patients had twenty-nine CD8+ CDR3 sequences in common with controls (the shared set).

Sequenced patients had shown CD8+CD57+ cell expansion by flow cytometry. Acquired aplastic anemia of severe grade affected all patients. This clonotype has at least ten counts. Its antigen is not identified. The sample taken for sequencing was sorted CD4+, CD8+, or CD8+CD57+ T cells (not recorded which) from PBMCs. V and J are TRBV15 and TRBJ1-5, with TRBD1 matching 7 bases. This TCR was sampled from a human donor with aplastic anemia. DNA of the CDR3: TGTGCCACCAGCAGACGACCGGGACAGAACAATCAGCCCCAGCATTTT. Translating it yields CATSRRPGQNNQPQHF. Together with reference TRBV15 and TRBJ1-5, the CDR3 gives the full variable domain: DAMVIQNPRYQVTQFGKPVTLSCSQTLNHNVMYWYQQKSSQAPKLLFHYYDKDFNNEADTPDNFQSRRPNTSFCFLDIRSPGLGDTAMYLCATSRRPGQNNQPQHFGDGTRLSIL.